A selection of T cell receptor beta chains follows, all from one sample in a study of T-cell reconstitution after alpha-beta-depleted transplantation in children. TCRdb recomputed calls from the PCR reads with MiXCR, one row per CDR3 protein. The sample has about 980,000 distinct CDR3 sequences; under 30% are singletons. Sequencing was performed on PBMCs, mostly from graft donor cells, taken 360 days after TCRalphabeta/CD19-depleted stem cell transplant. Receptors were obtained from a boy under three years old who had a stem cell transplant for SCID, so the T cells may come from the graft donor. CDR3s include the opening cysteine and the closing phenylalanine or tryptophan. A D gene is named only where the DNA matches it firmly. Expanded clones are given a class, and other clones once, few, many or no size at all.

clone size: once; D gene: -; J gene: TRBJ1-4; V gene: TRBV28; CDR3 protein: CASIEIRDCNEKLFF; CDR3 DNA: TGTGCCAGCATTGAAATCCGGGACTGCAATGAAAAACTGTTTTTT
clone size: -; D gene: -; J gene: TRBJ2-1; V gene: TRBV7-2; CDR3 protein: CASSFGGNLGNEQFF; CDR3 DNA: TGTGCCAGCAGCTTTGGCGGGAACCTGGGGAATGAGCAGTTCTTC
clone size: -; D gene: TRBD1; J gene: TRBJ1-3; V gene: TRBV5-1; CDR3 protein: CASSPWTGGNTIYF; CDR3 DNA: TGCGCCAGCAGCCCTTGGACAGGTGGAAACACCATATATTTT
clone size: few; D gene: -; J gene: TRBJ2-3; V gene: TRBV28; CDR3 protein: CASSFGGPRGEAQYF; CDR3 DNA: TGTGCCAGCAGTTTTGGGGGGCCCAGAGGAGAGGCGCAGTATTTT
clone size: -; D gene: -; J gene: TRBJ1-2; V gene: TRBV4-1; CDR3 protein: CASSQMQGFHGYTF; CDR3 DNA: TGCGCCAGCAGCCAGATGCAGGGGTTCCATGGCTACACCTTC
clone size: few; D gene: -; J gene: TRBJ2-5; V gene: TRBV7-2; CDR3 protein: CASSLAGLRETQYF; CDR3 DNA: TGTGCCAGCAGCTTGGCGGGACTGCGGGAGACCCAGTACTTC
clone size: few; D gene: -; J gene: TRBJ2-3; V gene: TRBV6-1; CDR3 protein: CASSQTLSRTDTQYF; CDR3 DNA: TGTGCCAGCTCGCAGACCCTGTCTAGGACAGATACGCAGTATTTT
clone size: -; D gene: TRBD1; J gene: TRBJ2-7; V gene: TRBV5-1; CDR3 protein: CASRYRQGAYEQYF; CDR3 DNA: TGCGCCAGCCGGTACCGACAGGGTGCCTACGAGCAGTACTTC
clone size: few; D gene: -; J gene: TRBJ1-1; V gene: TRBV20-1; CDR3 protein: CSAGDQGRERAFF; CDR3 DNA: TGCAGTGCTGGTGACCAGGGGAGGGAAAGAGCTTTCTTT
clone size: -; D gene: -; J gene: TRBJ2-7; V gene: TRBV10-3; CDR3 protein: CAISDGISFYEQYF; CDR3 DNA: TGTGCCATCAGTGATGGGATATCCTTCTACGAGCAGTACTTC
clone size: -; D gene: -; J gene: TRBJ2-2; V gene: TRBV7-7; CDR3 protein: CASSPASTGTGELFF; CDR3 DNA: TGTGCCAGCAGCCCTGCATCCACGGGCACCGGGGAGCTGTTTTTT
clone size: -; D gene: -; J gene: TRBJ2-7; V gene: TRBV9; CDR3 protein: CASSVNPTGGAYEQYF; CDR3 DNA: TGTGCCAGCAGCGTAAACCCAACAGGGGGGGCCTACGAGCAGTACTTC
clone size: -; D gene: -; J gene: TRBJ1-4; V gene: TRBV18; CDR3 protein: CASSPLGIATNEKLFF; CDR3 DNA: TGTGCCAGCTCACCATTAGGGATTGCAACTAATGAAAAACTGTTTTTT
clone size: many; D gene: TRBD1; J gene: TRBJ2-3; V gene: TRBV6-4; CDR3 protein: CASRQDRFRDRGRQDTQYF; CDR3 DNA: TGTGCCAGCCGTCAGGATAGATTCCGGGACAGGGGCCGGCAGGATACGCAGTATTTT
clone size: few; D gene: -; J gene: TRBJ2-3; V gene: TRBV4-2; CDR3 protein: CASSQQEGGLTDTQYF; CDR3 DNA: TGTGCCAGCAGCCAACAGGAGGGGGGCCTCACAGATACGCAGTATTTT
clone size: -; D gene: -; J gene: TRBJ2-1; V gene: TRBV20-1; CDR3 protein: CSASRWGRTPSYNEQFF; CDR3 DNA: TGCAGTGCTAGCCGGTGGGGGCGGACCCCGTCCTACAATGAGCAGTTCTTC
clone size: many; D gene: -; J gene: TRBJ1-6; V gene: TRBV27; CDR3 protein: CASSFPQSPLHF; CDR3 DNA: TGTGCCAGCAGTTTTCCTCAGTCACCCCTCCACTTT
clone size: few; D gene: TRBD1; J gene: TRBJ1-2; V gene: TRBV20-1; CDR3 protein: CSASRQGANGYTF; CDR3 DNA: TGCAGTGCTAGCCGACAGGGGGCTAATGGCTACACCTTC
clone size: few; D gene: -; J gene: TRBJ1-5; V gene: TRBV15; CDR3 protein: CATSRDYSNQPQHF; CDR3 DNA: TGTGCCACCAGCAGAGATTACAGCAATCAGCCCCAGCATTTT
clone size: -; D gene: -; J gene: TRBJ1-1; V gene: TRBV5-1; CDR3 protein: CASSLEGERTEAFF; CDR3 DNA: TGCGCCAGCAGCTTAGAGGGTGAAAGGACTGAAGCTTTCTTT
clone size: -; D gene: TRBD1; J gene: TRBJ1-5; V gene: TRBV28; CDR3 protein: CASSPHRQGTKNQPQHF; CDR3 DNA: TGTGCCAGCAGCCCCCACCGACAGGGGACGAAAAATCAGCCCCAGCATTTT
clone size: -; D gene: TRBD2; J gene: TRBJ2-7; V gene: TRBV7-8; CDR3 protein: CASSIREGRSYEQYF; CDR3 DNA: TGTGCCAGCAGCATCAGGGAGGGTCGGTCCTACGAGCAGTACTTC
clone size: -; D gene: -; J gene: TRBJ1-5; V gene: TRBV4-1; CDR3 protein: CASSPQEKRNQPQHF; CDR3 DNA: TGCGCCAGCAGCCCCCAAGAGAAACGCAATCAGCCCCAGCATTTT
clone size: -; D gene: TRBD1; J gene: TRBJ2-5; V gene: TRBV5-1; CDR3 protein: CASSDTGAYQETQYF; CDR3 DNA: TGCGCCAGCAGCGATACAGGGGCCTACCAAGAGACCCAGTACTTC
clone size: -; D gene: -; J gene: TRBJ1-1; V gene: TRBV20-1; CDR3 protein: CSARTRRGTEAFF; CDR3 DNA: TGCAGTGCTAGAACCCGCCGGGGAACTGAAGCTTTCTTT
clone size: -; D gene: -; J gene: TRBJ1-1; V gene: TRBV5-1; CDR3 protein: CASSPGWGRDTEAFF; CDR3 DNA: TGCGCCAGCAGCCCCGGCTGGGGGAGGGACACTGAAGCTTTCTTT
clone size: -; D gene: -; J gene: TRBJ2-7; V gene: TRBV27; CDR3 protein: CASSLKTGSREQYF; CDR3 DNA: TGTGCCAGCAGTTTGAAAACAGGGTCACGGGAGCAGTACTTC
clone size: -; D gene: -; J gene: TRBJ2-1; V gene: TRBV28; CDR3 protein: CASSLLGSGSYNEQFF; CDR3 DNA: TGTGCCAGCAGTCTCCTAGGGAGCGGGTCCTACAATGAGCAGTTCTTC
clone size: -; D gene: -; J gene: TRBJ2-1; V gene: TRBV6-2/TRBV6-3; CDR3 protein: CASSPPEYEQFF; CDR3 DNA: TGTGCCAGCAGCCCCCCCGAATATGAGCAGTTCTTC
clone size: few; D gene: -; J gene: TRBJ2-5; V gene: TRBV20-1; CDR3 protein: CSASWDRDTETQYF; CDR3 DNA: TGCAGTGCTAGCTGGGACCGAGATACAGAGACCCAGTACTTC
clone size: few; D gene: -; J gene: TRBJ2-7; V gene: TRBV5-1; CDR3 protein: CASSLVSGRLYYEQYF; CDR3 DNA: TGCGCCAGCAGCTTGGTATCGGGCAGATTATACTACGAGCAGTACTTC
clone size: -; D gene: -; J gene: TRBJ2-5; V gene: TRBV4-3; CDR3 protein: CASSQEWLAGYPEQETQYF; CDR3 DNA: TGCGCCAGCAGCCAAGAGTGGCTAGCAGGTTATCCGGAGCAAGAGACCCAGTACTTC
clone size: few; D gene: -; J gene: TRBJ2-6; V gene: TRBV20-1; CDR3 protein: CSARDFRASGANVLTF; CDR3 DNA: TGCAGTGCTAGAGATTTCAGGGCCTCTGGGGCCAACGTCCTGACTTTC
clone size: -; D gene: TRBD2; J gene: TRBJ2-1; V gene: TRBV7-8; CDR3 protein: CASSLEAAGVYSYNEQFF; CDR3 DNA: TGTGCCAGCAGCTTAGAAGCGGCGGGGGTATACTCCTACAATGAGCAGTTCTTC
clone size: few; D gene: TRBD1; J gene: TRBJ2-5; V gene: TRBV5-1; CDR3 protein: CASTRTGTETQYF; CDR3 DNA: TGCGCCAGCACTCGGACAGGGACGGAGACCCAGTACTTC
clone size: -; D gene: TRBD1; J gene: TRBJ2-2; V gene: TRBV5-6; CDR3 protein: CASSMGQGASRTGELFF; CDR3 DNA: TGTGCCAGCAGCATGGGACAGGGGGCGTCGAGGACCGGGGAGCTGTTTTTT
clone size: -; D gene: -; J gene: TRBJ2-7; V gene: TRBV7-9; CDR3 protein: CASSLPGGPPYEQYF; CDR3 DNA: TGTGCCAGCAGCCTCCCTGGGGGGCCTCCCTACGAGCAGTACTTC
clone size: few; D gene: -; J gene: TRBJ1-4; V gene: TRBV20-1; CDR3 protein: CSAASSTGEKLFF; CDR3 DNA: TGCAGTGCCGCCTCCTCGACCGGCGAAAAACTGTTTTTT